These 10 T cell receptor beta chains came from one sample sequenced in a study of T cell responses to AZD1222 COVID-19 vaccine. The table came from immunoSEQ multiplex PCR; TCRdb's copy has only in-frame clones and leaves some out. Of roughly 150,000 clones listed, 90% to 95% are singletons. Material: peripheral blood, obtained on day 0 of AZD1222 vaccination. The receptors stem from an adult in good health.

The rearrangement links TRBV19 to TRBJ2-2, with a weak D call TRBD2 (5 bases). This CDR3 has 15 residues. V lost 2 bases to trimming and J lost 1 base, with 8 bases between them. Germline lookup yields CDR1 LNHDA and CDR2 SQIVND (reference sequence). CDR3 protein: CASSILGVNTGELFF. The DNA of the CDR3 is TGTGCCAGTAGTATACTCGGGGTGAACACCGGGGAGCTGTTTTTT.

This clone was detected once. The chain has TRBV7-2 and TRBJ2-5, with a weak D call TRBD2 (6 bases). V dropped 4 bases and J dropped 5 bases, with 20 bases sitting between them. Germline V CDR1 and CDR2: SGHTA, FQGNSA. CDR3 length: 16 amino acids. CDR3: CASSWPGRSKWETQYF. The CDR3 region has the DNA TGTGCCAGCAGCTGGCCGGGGAGGTCAAAATGGGAGACCCAGTACTTC.

The rearrangement uses TRBV19 and TRBJ2-1, with D maybe TRBD2 (5 bases). V was shortened by 7 bases and J by 2 bases, with 9 bases between the two germline ends. Germline V gene sequence: CDR1 LNHDA, CDR2 SQIVND (reference sequence). This CDR3 has 13 amino acids. CDR3 loop: CASIGSPYNEQFF. CDR3 nucleotides: TGTGCCAGTATAGGGAGTCCCTACAATGAGCAGTTCTTC.

This clone was recorded once. The CDR3 DNA reads as TGTGCCAGCAGCTTAGTCTTGACAGGGACAGGCTACACCTTC. Residues: CASSLVLTGTGYTF. The chain carries TRBV7-2 and TRBJ1-2, with 7 bases that match TRBD1. Germline V lookup: CDR1 SGHTA, CDR2 FQGNSA. The length of the CDR3 is 14 residues. J gave up 8 bases and V 1 base, and 7 bases lay outside the gene matches.

The chain recombines TRBV6-5 with TRBJ1-4; unclear D gene. Trimming pared 6 bases from V and 0 bases from J, leaving 8 bases between. CDR1 and CDR2 from the germline V gene are MNHEY and SVGAGI. The CDR3 has 14 amino acids. CDR3 sequence: CASRMDATNEKLFF. The CDR3 region has the DNA TGTGCCAGCAGGATGGATGCAACTAATGAAAAACTGTTTTTT.

Comments on this clone: One end of the junction does not line up with germline, which may come from a read error. V is TRBV13 and J is TRBJ2-7, with a tentative D call TRBD2 (6 bases). Germline V gene data show CDR1 as PRHDT and CDR2 as FYEKMQ (reference sequence). CDR3 size: 16 residues. The CDR3 loop reads CASSFRGDILPTSSVF. The CDR3 DNA reads as TGTGCCAGCAGCTTTCGCGGGGATATCCTACCTACGAGCAGTGTCTTC. Full variable domain (remainder filled in from reference TRBV13 and TRBJ2-7): AAGVIQSPRHLIKEKRETATLKCYPIPRHDTVYWYQQGPGQDPQFLISFYEKMQSDKGSIPDRFSAQQFSDYHSELNMSSLELGDSALYFCASSFRGDILPTSSVFGPGTRLTVT.

This clone was counted a single time. One end of the junction is discordant with germline, which a read error may explain. The chain uses TRBV7-2 and TRBJ2-2; a possible D gene is TRBD1 (7 bases). Germline-derived CDR1 and CDR2 are SGHTA and FQGNSA. The CDR3 consists of 15 residues. CDR3 sequence reads: CASSLQGGNTGELFF. The CDR3 DNA reads as TGTGCCAGCAGCTTACAGGGGGGAAACACCGGGGAACTGTTTTTT.

This CDR3 is CASSGMGDVGETQYF. The CDR3 DNA follows: TGCGCCAGCAGCGGGATGGGGGATGTGGGAGAGACCCAGTACTTC. V is TRBV5-1 and J is TRBJ2-5, with D tentatively TRBD1 or TRBD2 (5 bases each). The V gene's germline CDR1 is SGHRS and CDR2 YFSETQ. V dropped 4 bases and J dropped 4 bases, with 17 bases sitting between them. The CDR3 has 15 residues.

CDR3 DNA sequence: TGTGCCAGCAGCGCCTGGGCGGGGGGCCGTTACAATGAGCAGTTCTTC. Protein: CASSAWAGGRYNEQFF. The chain has TRBV7-2 and TRBJ2-1; 8 bases fit TRBD2. In germline, CDR1 is SGHTA, CDR2 FQGNSA. The ends lost 5 bases at V and 4 bases at J; junction bases unmatched: 10. The CDR3 has 16 amino acids.

This clone was seen once. The same CDR3 can be traced to other DNA sequences in this sample. V gene TRBV19 combines with J gene TRBJ2-1, with D perhaps matching TRBD2 (5 bases). Germline lookup yields CDR1 LNHDA and CDR2 SQIVND (reference sequence). This CDR3 is built from 13 residues. Between the trimmed V and J ends, which lost 1 base and 6 bases, there was a span of 7 bases. Here the CDR3 reads CASSIVGSNEQFF. In DNA, the CDR3 is TGTGCCAGTAGTATAGTGGGGAGCAATGAGCAGTTCTTC. The full variable domain, in which reference TRBV19 and TRBJ2-1 provide the parts outside the CDR3, is DGGITQSPKYLFRKEGQNVTLSCEQNLNHDAMYWYRQDPGQGLRLIYYSQIVNDFQKGDIAEGYSVSREKKESFPLTVTSAQKNPTAFYLCASSIVGSNEQFFGPGTRLTVL.